The rows below give T cell receptor beta chains drawn from one sample of a study of blood T cell repertoires in COVID-19. Using immunoSEQ multiplex PCR, the repertoire was profiled, and TCRdb retains in-frame clones only, with some absent. In the table there are roughly 210,000 clones, roughly 87% of which are singletons. The sequenced material came from PBMCs or T cells enriched from blood (not recorded which). The receptors were sampled from a young man in a cohort exposed to, infected with or recovered from COVID-19 (not recorded which). The conserved cysteine and the conserved F or W are not part of the CDR3 here. The size field is filled for only some rows; it gives once, few, many or a size class.

CDR3 protein,clone size,J gene,V gene
ASSSTSQETQY,NA,TRBJ2-5,TRBV7-8
ASSADRAGYNEQF,NA,TRBJ2-1,TRBV9
ASYEGGRREQF,NA,TRBJ2-1,TRBV21-1
ASSFVVPNSPLH,NA,TRBJ1-6,TRBV7-9
ASSLRGPLATEAF,NA,TRBJ1-1,TRBV11-2
ASRGWREQY,NA,TRBJ2-7,TRBV2
ASSEATGSRGYT,NA,TRBJ1-2,TRBV2
ASSINRANEKLF,NA,TRBJ1-4,TRBV19
ASSIAGGPNTQY,NA,TRBJ2-3,TRBV19
ASSQFQSFSTDTQY,NA,TRBJ2-3,TRBV14
ASRKPGLGTHEQY,NA,TRBJ2-7,TRBV28
SVDGAMGFYNEQF,once,TRBJ2-1,TRBV29-1
ASSVEGQGYYEQF,NA,TRBJ2-1,TRBV9
SSQQGLDTQY,NA,TRBJ2-3,TRBV29-1
SVLAGELF,NA,TRBJ2-2,TRBV29-1
ASSASGTNEKLF,NA,TRBJ1-4,TRBV9
ASRPQPLAGDTDTQY,NA,TRBJ2-3,TRBV12-2
ASSSRQGWNTGELF,NA,TRBJ2-2,TRBV9
ASSITGGTRYEQY,once,TRBJ2-7,TRBV7-3
ASSSSDRGTNQPQH,NA,TRBJ1-5,TRBV27
ASKFVLAEGNTIY,once,TRBJ1-3,TRBV5-1
ASSPYPTGEQF,once,TRBJ2-1,TRBV9
ASSRTSGGGTQY,NA,TRBJ2-5,TRBV3-1/TRBV3-2
ASSFRGRADYEQY,NA,TRBJ2-7,TRBV27
ASSLAHRTDTQY,NA,TRBJ2-3,TRBV6-5
ASSSWTGTWNSPLH,NA,TRBJ1-6,TRBV11-2
ASSKTPVDEQY,NA,TRBJ2-7,TRBV9
ASSRKQGLAYEQY,NA,TRBJ2-7,TRBV23-1
ASIPVLAGGGNEQF,NA,TRBJ2-1,TRBV5-5
ASSLGGTGYGYT,few,TRBJ1-2,TRBV28
ASSSRDRGNQPQH,NA,TRBJ1-5,TRBV27
ASSFYSNTIY,NA,TRBJ1-3,TRBV12-3/TRBV12-4